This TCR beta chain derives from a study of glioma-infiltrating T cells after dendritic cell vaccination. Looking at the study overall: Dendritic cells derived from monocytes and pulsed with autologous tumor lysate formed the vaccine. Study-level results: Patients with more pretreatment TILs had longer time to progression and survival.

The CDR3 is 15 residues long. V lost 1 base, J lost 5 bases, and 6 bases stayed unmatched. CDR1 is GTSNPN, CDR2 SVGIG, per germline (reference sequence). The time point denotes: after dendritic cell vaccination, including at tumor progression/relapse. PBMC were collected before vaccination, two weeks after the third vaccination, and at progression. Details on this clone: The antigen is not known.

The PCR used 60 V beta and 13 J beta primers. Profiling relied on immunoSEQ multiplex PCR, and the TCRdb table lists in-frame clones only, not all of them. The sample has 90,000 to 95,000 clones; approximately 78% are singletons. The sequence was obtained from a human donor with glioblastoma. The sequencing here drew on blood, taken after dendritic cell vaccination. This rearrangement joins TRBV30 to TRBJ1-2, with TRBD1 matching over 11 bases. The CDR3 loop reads CAWSDPGQGVYGYTF. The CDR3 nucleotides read TGTGCCTGGAGTGATCCGGGACAGGGGGTTTATGGCTACACCTTC. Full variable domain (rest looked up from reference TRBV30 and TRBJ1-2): SQTIHQWPATLVQPVGSPLSLECTVEGTSNPNLYWYRQAAGRGLQLLFYSVGIGQISSEVPQNLSASRPQDRQFILSSKKLLLSDSGFYLCAWSDPGQGVYGYTFGSGTRLTVV.